This T cell receptor (beta chain) was sequenced in a study of blood T cell repertoires in COVID-19. The protocol was immunoSEQ multiplex PCR, while the TCRdb copy is restricted to in-frame clones and leaves out a portion. The sample holds over 95,000 clones, roughly 90% seen once. Germline CDR1 is MNHNS and CDR2 is SASEGT. V lost 5 bases and J lost 6; bases outside the gene matches: 7. The CDR3 is 14 residues long. The sequenced sample consisted of peripheral blood. The clonotype comes from a human donor with acute or convalescent COVID-19. The donor label of this sample is uncertain. This sequence joins TRBV6-1 and TRBJ2-7; 10 bases fit TRBD2. The CDR3 spells CASSRGTSGVEQYF. The CDR3 coding sequence is TGTGCCAGCAGTAGGGGAACTAGCGGGGTCGAGCAGTACTTC.